The TCR beta chain described here comes from a study of T-cell reconstitution after alpha-beta-depleted transplantation in children. V dropped 4 bases and J dropped 5 bases, with 14 bases sitting between them. CDR1 and CDR2 (germline): ENHRY, SYGVKD. The CDR3 runs 14 residues. Unique molecular identifiers were incorporated when the TCRbeta library was constructed. Each CDR3 protein gets one entry after TCRdb re-called the PCR reads with MiXCR. The repertoire consists of hundreds of thousands of distinct CDR3 sequences, with approximately 12% occurring once and the leading ten covering 5% to 6%. The chain recombines TRBV10-3 with TRBJ1-1, with no clear D. The sample here was PBMCs from the stem cell graft donor, taken from the stem cell graft. The source of this sequence is a human donor who donated a stem cell graft to a child with combined immunodeficiency. The CDR3 DNA sequence: TGTGCCATCAGTGTTGAGACCCGGAGTACTGAAGCTTTCTTT. This gives the protein CAISVETRSTEAFF.